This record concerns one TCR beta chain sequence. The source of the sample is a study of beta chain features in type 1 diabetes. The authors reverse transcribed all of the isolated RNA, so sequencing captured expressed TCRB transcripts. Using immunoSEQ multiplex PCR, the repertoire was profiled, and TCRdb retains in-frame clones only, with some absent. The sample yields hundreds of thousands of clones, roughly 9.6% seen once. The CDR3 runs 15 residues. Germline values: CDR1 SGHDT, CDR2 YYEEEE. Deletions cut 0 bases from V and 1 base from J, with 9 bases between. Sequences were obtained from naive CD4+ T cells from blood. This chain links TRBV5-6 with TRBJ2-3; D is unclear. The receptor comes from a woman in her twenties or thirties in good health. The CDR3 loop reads CASSLVSSRTDTQYF. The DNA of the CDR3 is TGTGCCAGCAGCTTGGTAAGCTCCCGCACAGATACGCAGTATTTT.